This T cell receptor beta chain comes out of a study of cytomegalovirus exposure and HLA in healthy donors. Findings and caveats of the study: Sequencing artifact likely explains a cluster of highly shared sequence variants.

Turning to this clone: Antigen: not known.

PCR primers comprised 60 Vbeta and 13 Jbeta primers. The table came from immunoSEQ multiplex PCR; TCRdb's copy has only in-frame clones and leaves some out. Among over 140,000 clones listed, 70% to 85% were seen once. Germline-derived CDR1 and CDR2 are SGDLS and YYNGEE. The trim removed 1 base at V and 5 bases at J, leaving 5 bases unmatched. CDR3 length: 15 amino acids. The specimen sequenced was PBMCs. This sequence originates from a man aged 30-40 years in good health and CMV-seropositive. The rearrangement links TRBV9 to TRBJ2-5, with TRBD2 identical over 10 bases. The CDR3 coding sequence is TGTGCCAGCAGCGTAAGTAGCGGGGGGACCGAGACCCAGTACTTC. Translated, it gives CASSVSSGGTETQYF.